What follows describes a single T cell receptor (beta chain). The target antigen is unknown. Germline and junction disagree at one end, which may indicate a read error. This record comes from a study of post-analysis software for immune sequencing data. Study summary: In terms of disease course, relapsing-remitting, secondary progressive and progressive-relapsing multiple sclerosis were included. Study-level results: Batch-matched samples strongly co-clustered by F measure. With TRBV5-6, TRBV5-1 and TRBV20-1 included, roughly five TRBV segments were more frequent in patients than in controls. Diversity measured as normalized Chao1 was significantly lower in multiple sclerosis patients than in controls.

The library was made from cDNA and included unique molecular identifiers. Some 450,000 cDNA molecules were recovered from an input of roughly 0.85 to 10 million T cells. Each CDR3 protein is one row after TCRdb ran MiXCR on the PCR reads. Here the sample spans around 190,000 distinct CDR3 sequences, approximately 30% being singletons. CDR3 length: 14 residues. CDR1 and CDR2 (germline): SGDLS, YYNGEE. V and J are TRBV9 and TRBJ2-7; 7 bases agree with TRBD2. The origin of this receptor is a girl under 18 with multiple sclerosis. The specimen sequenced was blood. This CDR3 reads CASSVEAGWDEQDF. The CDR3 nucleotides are TGTGCCAGCAGCGTAGAAGCGGGGTGGGACGAGCAGGACTTC.